This is a list of T cell receptor beta chains from one sample in a study of blood T cell repertoires in COVID-19. The assay was immunoSEQ multiplex PCR, and TCRdb's table has in-frame clones only and misses some. The sample consists of 250,000 to 350,000 clones, over 75% of them appearing once. The sequenced sample was PBMCs or T cells enriched from blood (not recorded which). All receptors come from a woman between 25 and 40 years old who had recovered from COVID-19. Each CDR3 is given with its conserved first and last residue. The D gene is left open where the match is weak. Clone size is not always given. Where it is, it says once, few, many or a class for expanded clones.

size	D	V	J	DNA	CDR3
-	-	TRBV19	TRBJ1-6	TGTGCCAGTAGTATAGGAGGACAGATAGATTCACCCCTCCACTTT	CASSIGGQIDSPLHF
once	TRBD2	TRBV7-3	TRBJ2-1	TGTGCCAGCAGCTTGACTAGCGGGAGGAGAAATGAGCAGTTCTTC	CASSLTSGRRNEQFF
-	-	TRBV30	TRBJ1-5	TGTGCCTGGAGCCTCCCCACGAGTAGCAATCAGCCCCAGCATTTT	CAWSLPTSSNQPQHF
-	-	TRBV28	TRBJ2-7	TGTGCCAGCTTTACCGGGACACCTACTTACGAGCAGTACTTC	CASFTGTPTYEQYF
once	TRBD1	TRBV7-2	TRBJ1-5	TGTGCCAGCAACGAAAGAGGGGGCTGGGATCAGCCCCAGCATTTT	CASNERGGWDQPQHF
-	TRBD1	TRBV5-1	TRBJ2-1	TGCGCCAGCAGCTTTTGGCAGGGGGCGAACAATAATGAGCAGTTCTTC	CASSFWQGANNNEQFF
-	TRBD1	TRBV5-5	TRBJ2-7	TGTGCCAGCAGCTTCCGGGACAGGGCTTACGAGCAGTACTTC	CASSFRDRAYEQYF
-	TRBD2	TRBV10-1	TRBJ2-1	TGCGCCAGCAGTGAGGGACTAGCGGGAGTGGTTGAGCAGTTCTTC	CASSEGLAGVVEQFF
-	-	TRBV21-1	TRBJ1-1	TGTGCCAGCAGCAGGGACAGGGTTTTGAACACTGAAGCTTTCTTT	CASSRDRVLNTEAFF
-	-	TRBV21-1	TRBJ2-3	TGTGCCAGCAGCACCCCCGACAGCTTCTTCACAGATACGCAGTATTTT	CASSTPDSFFTDTQYF
-	TRBD1	TRBV7-9	TRBJ1-1	TGTGCCAGCACCGACGACAGGGCTTCAGGCACTGAAGCTTTCTTT	CASTDDRASGTEAFF
once	TRBD2	TRBV24-1	TRBJ2-1	TGTGCCACCAGTGATTTGCGGCGGGAGACTAACTACAATGAGCAGTTCTTC	CATSDLRRETNYNEQFF
-	-	TRBV12-1	TRBJ2-1	TGTGCCAGCAGCCCAAAGCGGAAAGCTATCCATGAGCAGTTCTTC	CASSPKRKAIHEQFF
-	TRBD1	TRBV15	TRBJ2-7	TGTGCCACCAGCAGAGCCACAGGGGGCCCCCACTCCTACGAGCAGTACTTC	CATSRATGGPHSYEQYF
-	TRBD1	TRBV12-3/TRBV12-4	TRBJ1-2	TGTGCCAGCAGTAGGGGACAGAACTATGGCTACACCTTC	CASSRGQNYGYTF
-	TRBD1	TRBV9	TRBJ2-5	TGTGCCAGCAGCGTAGCAGGGACAGCCCAAGAGACCCAGTACTTC	CASSVAGTAQETQYF
-	-	TRBV27	TRBJ1-2	TGTGCCAGCAGTAAAGCGGACAGCAACTATGGCTACACCTTC	CASSKADSNYGYTF
once	-	TRBV14	TRBJ1-2	TGTGCCAGCAGCCAAGATAAAGAGGGTACGGGATACTATGGCTACACCTTC	CASSQDKEGTGYYGYTF
-	TRBD2	TRBV6-5	TRBJ2-1	TGTGCCAGCAGTTACCGGGACTATAATGAGCAGTTCTTC	CASSYRDYNEQFF
-	TRBD1	TRBV7-3	TRBJ2-3	TGTGCCAGCAGTTCGGGACAGGGAGGAGATACGCAGTATTTT	CASSSGQGGDTQYF
few	-	TRBV5-1	TRBJ2-5	TGCGCCAGCAGCTTAGGGGGTTGGACCCAGTACTTC	CASSLGGWTQYF
-	-	TRBV28	TRBJ1-3	TGTGCCAGCAGTTTCCGGAGAGGAAACACCATATATTTT	CASSFRRGNTIYF
-	TRBD1	TRBV19	TRBJ2-1	TGTGCCAGTAGTAAGGGACAGGGGAAAATCGATGAGCAGTTCTTC	CASSKGQGKIDEQFF
-	-	TRBV10-1	TRBJ2-3	TGCGCCAGCAGGAGGGTCTACCTTAGCAATACGCAGTATTTT	CASRRVYLSNTQYF
-	TRBD2	TRBV28	TRBJ2-1	TGTGCCAGCAGTTTGAGGGAGGGCCGAGTTGGTGAGCAGTTCTTC	CASSLREGRVGEQFF
-	TRBD1	TRBV5-5	TRBJ1-1	TGTGCCAGCAGCTGGGACAGGGGGCTTCTGAACACTGAAGCTTTCTTT	CASSWDRGLLNTEAFF
-	-	TRBV27	TRBJ2-1	TGTGCCAGCATAGGATTAGACAGAGAGCAGTTCTTC	CASIGLDREQFF
-	TRBD2	TRBV30	TRBJ2-3	TGTGCCTGGAGACTAGCGGGGGGAACAGATACGCAGTATTTT	CAWRLAGGTDTQYF
-	-	TRBV3-1/TRBV3-2	TRBJ2-3	TGTGCCAGCAGCCAAGTTTGGAGGGGAAGCACAGATACGCAGTATTTT	CASSQVWRGSTDTQYF
-	-	TRBV28	TRBJ2-3	TGTGCCGCGGAGGGACTTAACACAGATACGCAGTATTTT	CAAEGLNTDTQYF
-	TRBD2	TRBV10-2	TRBJ2-7	TGCGCCAGCAGTGACGATAGCGGGAAACCCTACGAGCAGTACTTC	CASSDDSGKPYEQYF
-	-	TRBV6-5	TRBJ1-1	TGTGCCAGTAGAGACAGACTGAACACTGAAGCTTTCTTT	CASRDRLNTEAFF
-	-	TRBV11-2	TRBJ1-5	TGTGCCAGCAGCTTATACGGTAATAGCAATCAGCCCCAGCATTTT	CASSLYGNSNQPQHF
once	TRBD2	TRBV24-1	TRBJ2-7	TGTGCCACCAGCTTATCGTCTAGCGGAGCCTACGAGCAGTACTTC	CATSLSSSGAYEQYF
-	-	TRBV28	TRBJ1-1	TGTGCCAGCAGTTCAGGGAAAGACACTGAAGCTTTCTTT	CASSSGKDTEAFF
-	TRBD1	TRBV7-2	TRBJ1-1	TGTGCCAGCAGGGCCGGGACAGGGATGAACACTGAAGCTTTCTTT	CASRAGTGMNTEAFF
-	TRBD2	TRBV5-1	TRBJ2-5	TGCGCCAGCAGCTCCGGCGGTAGCGGGAGTTTGAAGACCCAGTACTTC	CASSSGGSGSLKTQYF
once	TRBD2	TRBV28	TRBJ2-7	TGTGCCAGCAGTTCTCCCGGGACTAGCGGGAGGGCCTCCTACGAGCAGTACTTC	CASSSPGTSGRASYEQYF
once	TRBD2	TRBV28	TRBJ2-3	TGTGCCAGCAGTTCGGCGGGAGATGGCGATACGCAGTATTTT	CASSSAGDGDTQYF
-	TRBD2	TRBV5-1	TRBJ2-1	TGCGCCAGCAGCTCAGCGGGAGGGCCCCGGTCCTACAATGAGCAGTTCTTC	CASSSAGGPRSYNEQFF
once	-	TRBV28	TRBJ2-7	TGTGCCAGCAGGGGCACAGGGGGGGAAATCTACGAGCAGTACTTC	CASRGTGGEIYEQYF
-	TRBD2	TRBV30	TRBJ2-1	TGTGCCTGGAGTTGGACTAGCGGGATAGGTGAGCAGTTCTTC	CAWSWTSGIGEQFF